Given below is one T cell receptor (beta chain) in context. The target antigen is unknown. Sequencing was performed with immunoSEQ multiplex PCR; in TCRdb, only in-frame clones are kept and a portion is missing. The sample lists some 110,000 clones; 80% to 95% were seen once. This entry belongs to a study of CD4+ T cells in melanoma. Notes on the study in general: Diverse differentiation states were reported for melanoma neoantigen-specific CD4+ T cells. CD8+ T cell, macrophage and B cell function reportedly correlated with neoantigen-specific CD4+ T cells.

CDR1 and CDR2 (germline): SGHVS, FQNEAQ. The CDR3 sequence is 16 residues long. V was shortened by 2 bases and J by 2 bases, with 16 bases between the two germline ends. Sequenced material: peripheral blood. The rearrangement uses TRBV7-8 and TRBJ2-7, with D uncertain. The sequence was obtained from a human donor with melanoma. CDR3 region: CASSLRRQATAYEQYF. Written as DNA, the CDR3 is TGTGCCAGCAGCTTAAGGCGGCAGGCCACCGCCTACGAGCAGTACTTC.